A single TCR beta chain is shown here with its context. The sample comes from a study of cytomegalovirus exposure and HLA in healthy donors. This CDR3 contains 12 residues. Germline V gene data show CDR1 as SGHVS and CDR2 as FNYEAQ. Trimming took 3 bases from V and 5 from J, leaving 8 bases between them. 60 Vbeta and 13 Jbeta primers were used in PCR. Sequencing used immunoSEQ multiplex PCR; TCRdb keeps in-frame clones, though not all of them. This sample has some 210,000 clones, with over 60% found just once. The chain couples TRBV7-6 to TRBJ2-7; D unresolved. This TCR was recovered from a woman between 25 and 40 years old in good health and CMV-seropositive. The sample consisted of PBMCs. CDR3 region: CASSLRKDEQYF. DNA of the CDR3: TGTGCCAGCAGCTTGAGGAAGGACGAGCAGTACTTC.